The clone carrying this T cell receptor (beta chain) was seen only a few times. This entry belongs to a study of quantifying T cell responses using KT2 cells. On the study more broadly: cDNA was made from DNase-treated RNA using alpha and beta constant primers.

Trimming at V came to 2 bases and at J to 0 bases, leaving 5 bases not matched to a gene. The CDR3 is made up of 16 amino acids. Germline V gene lookup returns CDR1 SGHNT and CDR2 YYREEE (reference sequence). The sample is PBMC spiked with counted cells of clone KT2. KT2 cells were mixed with fixed PBMC numbers at varying ratios. The cDNA 3' end received a ligated oligonucleotide with a UMI. The first PCR ran 4 to 5 cycles with an equimolar RC1.1 and RC1.2 beta primer mix. TCR alpha and beta chains were handled separately starting at the second PCR. TCRdb reanalysed the UMI-ligation and nested PCR reads using MiXCR and keeps one entry per CDR3 protein. The profile shows 50,000 to 70,000 distinct CDR3 sequences, roughly an eighth of them singletons.

This sequence originates from a human donor. The chain uses TRBV5-4 and TRBJ2-3; TRBD2 matches at 8 bases. Sequencing was done on a sample of PBMCs spiked with cells of the T cell clone KT2. The CDR3 loop reads CASSFPSGPSTDTQYF. The CDR3, as DNA: TGTGCCAGCAGCTTCCCTAGCGGGCCTAGCACAGATACGCAGTATTTT.